This TCR beta chain originates from a study of blood T cell repertoires in COVID-19. Seattle patients were enrolled during active infection and followed longitudinally. Per the original data handling: Estimation of nucleated cell counts relied on the amplification of reference gene primers. Assay used: immunoSEQ multiplex PCR; TCRdb lists only in-frame clones, some missing. That table gives V, J and clone size, and the DNA gave D and trimming. The data hold around 300,000 clones, with 90% observed a single time. This clone was seen a single time. This CDR3 comprises 14 residues. Trimming took 7 bases from V and 2 from J, leaving 13 bases between them. Germline V gene sequence: CDR1 ENHRY, CDR2 SYGVKD.

The clonotype was recovered from a woman aged 25 to 39 with COVID-19, enrolled during active disease. Material: peripheral blood. The chain joins TRBV10-3 to TRBJ2-3, with D possibly matching TRBD2 (6 bases). The CDR3 nucleotides read TGTGCCATCATGCGGGACCGAGACACAGATACGCAGTATTTT. It is translated as CAIMRDRDTDTQYF.